These 22 T cell receptor beta chains originate from one sample sequenced in a study of cytomegalovirus exposure and HLA in healthy donors. Amplification used 60 Vbeta primers and 13 Jbeta primers. The method was immunoSEQ multiplex PCR; TCRdb's version includes in-frame clones alone and lacks a portion of them. Counted here are over 80,000 clones, about four fifths occurring once; the ten biggest clones make up 2.5% to 3.5%. Source material: PBMCs. Every receptor here comes from a female donor in good health and CMV-seropositive.

This chain joins TRBV28 and TRBJ2-2; 7 nucleotides match TRBD1. The CDR3 loop spans 15 amino acids. Germline V gene lookup returns CDR1 MDHEN and CDR2 SYDVKM. V lost 5 bases, J lost 5 bases, and 8 bases stayed unmatched. The CDR3 region has the DNA TGTGCCAGCAGTGGGACAGCCTCAAGGACCGGGGAGCTGTTTTTT. This codes for CASSGTASRTGELFF.

The V gene is TRBV6-5, the J gene TRBJ1-6; D unresolved. The V gene's germline CDR1 is MNHEY and CDR2 SVGAGI. V lost 2 bases to trimming and J lost 5 bases, with 4 bases between them. The CDR3 is 13 amino acids. The CDR3 sequence is CASSYLNNSPLHF. DNA for the CDR3: TGTGCCAGCAGTTACCTTAATAATTCACCCCTCCACTTT.

This clone was counted between two and nine times. The chain links TRBV6-1 to TRBJ1-1, with TRBD1 matching over 7 bases. Losses at the gene ends were 2 bases for V and 5 bases for J; bases not matched to a gene: 8. The CDR3 spans 15 residues. Per the germline V gene, CDR1 is MNHNS and CDR2 is SASEGT. This CDR3 reads CASSERAAGGTEAFF. CDR3 in DNA: TGTGCCAGCAGTGAAAGGGCGGCAGGGGGAACTGAAGCTTTCTTT.

V is TRBV6-1 and J is TRBJ1-1, with D perhaps TRBD1 (5 bases). Germline CDR1 and CDR2: MNHNS and SASEGT. The V end was cut by 6 bases, the J end by 11 bases, with 22 bases between. This CDR3 region has 14 residues. CDR3 region: CASRIDSQLAKAFF. The CDR3 DNA is TGTGCCAGCAGGATTGACAGCCAGTTGGCTAAGGCTTTCTTT.

The CDR3 nucleotides are TGCGCCAGCAGCCAATGGACCGGAGGGACTGAAGCTTTCTTT. Amino acids: CASSQWTGGTEAFF. This chain joins TRBV4-3 and TRBJ1-1, with unresolved D. Trimming removed 2 bases from V and 5 bases from J, with 12 bases in between. This CDR3 is built from 14 residues. Germline CDR1 LGHNA, CDR2 YSLEER.

This clone was picked up one time. The chain carries TRBV7-2 and TRBJ1-2, with D hard to call. Germline V lookup: CDR1 SGHTA, CDR2 FQGNSA. Trimming took 5 bases from V and 8 from J, leaving 15 bases between them. The CDR3 has 13 residues. The CDR3 here is CASSERVALGYTF. In nucleotides, the CDR3 is TGTGCCAGCAGCGAACGGGTCGCCTTGGGCTACACCTTC.

V usage is TRBV30 and J usage is TRBJ2-5; TRBD2 matches 9 bases. Germline loops: CDR1 GTSNPN, CDR2 SVGIG (reference sequence). The CDR3 loop spans 13 amino acids. CDR3 DNA sequence: TGTGCTCAGCGGGAGGACGTACAAGAGACCCAGTACTTC. Protein product: CAQREDVQETQYF. Full variable domain (rest looked up from reference TRBV30 and TRBJ2-5): SQTIHQWPATLVQPVGSPLSLECTVEGTSNPNLYWYRQAAGRGLQLLFYSVGIGQISSEVPQNLSASRPQDRQFILSSKKLLLSDSGFYLCAQREDVQETQYFGPGTRLLVL.

The chain employs TRBV5-4 and TRBJ1-2; D may be TRBD1 (5 bases). Germline V lookup: CDR1 SGHNT, CDR2 YYREEE (reference sequence). Trimming stripped 0 bases from V and 5 bases from J, with 8 bases between. This CDR3 has 13 amino acids. CDR3 bases: TGTGCCAGCAGCTTGGGGGGCAATTATGGCTACACCTTC. Amino acids: CASSLGGNYGYTF.

The V gene is TRBV7-2, the J gene TRBJ1-2; D is ambiguous. Trimming took 5 bases from V and 5 from J, leaving 21 bases between them. In germline, CDR1 is SGHTA, CDR2 FQGNSA. The CDR3 spans 16 residues. CDR3 amino acids: CASSPGFGQARYGYTF. CDR3 coding DNA: TGTGCCAGCAGCCCCGGCTTTGGTCAGGCTCGGTATGGCTACACCTTC. The full variable domain, rest sourced from reference TRBV7-2 and TRBJ1-2, is GAGVSQSPSNKVTEKGKDVELRCDPISGHTALYWYRQSLGQGLEFLIYFQGNSAPDKSGLPSDRFSAERTGGSVSTLTIQRTQQEDSAVYLCASSPGFGQARYGYTFGSGTRLTVV.

The rearrangement uses TRBV25-1 and TRBJ2-5; D gene uncertain. Germline assignment: CDR1 MGHDK and CDR2 SYGVNS. The CDR3 spans 14 residues. V shed 2 bases and J shed 0 bases, with 7 bases lying between them. CDR3 region: CASSERGYQETQYF. The CDR3 DNA reads TGTGCCAGCAGTGAACGAGGATACCAAGAGACCCAGTACTTC. Supplemented by reference TRBV25-1 and TRBJ2-5, the full variable domain reads EADIYQTPRYLVIGTGKKITLECSQTMGHDKMYWYQQDPGMELHLIHYSYGVNSTEKGDLSSESTVSRIRTEHFPLTLESARPSHTSQYLCASSERGYQETQYFGPGTRLLVL.

The genes are TRBV5-1 and TRBJ2-7; 10 bases line up with TRBD1. Germline V lookup: CDR1 SGHRS, CDR2 YFSETQ. The ends lost 2 bases at V and 4 bases at J; junction bases unmatched: 9. The CDR3 runs 16 residues. This CDR3 is CASSFDGTGAVYEQYF. CDR3 DNA: TGCGCCAGCAGCTTCGATGGGACAGGGGCAGTGTACGAGCAGTACTTC. The entire variable domain, with the rest obtained from reference TRBV5-1 and TRBJ2-7, is as follows: KAGVTQTPRYLIKTRGQQVTLSCSPISGHRSVSWYQQTPGQGLQFLFEYFSETQRNKGNFPGRFSGRQFSNSRSEMNVSTLELGDSALYLCASSFDGTGAVYEQYFGPGTRLTVT.

This sequence joins TRBV30 and TRBJ1-2, with D maybe TRBD1 (6 bases). The CDR3 spans 13 residues. The germline V gene encodes CDR1 GTSNPN and CDR2 SVGIG (reference sequence). Trimming removed 3 bases from V and 3 bases from J, with 11 bases in between. CDR3 region: CAWRDSGDYGYTF. The DNA for the CDR3 is TGTGCCTGGAGGGACAGCGGAGACTATGGCTACACCTTC.

CDR3 amino acids: CSVSPQGLNTEAFF. The CDR3 DNA sequence: TGCAGCGTTTCCCCACAGGGCCTGAACACTGAAGCTTTCTTT. V gene TRBV29-1 combines with J gene TRBJ1-1, with D perhaps matching TRBD1 (6 bases). The CDR3 runs 14 residues. Germline V gene sequence: CDR1 SQVTM, CDR2 ANQGSEA. V dropped 5 bases and J dropped 0 bases, with 13 bases sitting between them.

The chain is built from TRBV6-5 and TRBJ1-2; D gene ambiguous. Trimming removed 6 bases at V and 3 bases at J, with 11 bases between. The CDR3 is 13 residues long. Germline V lookup: CDR1 MNHEY, CDR2 SVGAGI. The CDR3 DNA sequence: TGTGCCAGCAGGGGCCAGCTATACTATGGCTACACCTTC. Amino acid sequence: CASRGQLYYGYTF.

The chain is built from TRBV6-5 and TRBJ1-6; D possibly corresponds to TRBD1 (6 bases). The germline CDR1 and CDR2 sequences are MNHEY and SVGAGI. V was trimmed by 9 bases and J by 2 bases, leaving 14 bases between them. There are 15 residues in the CDR3. This chain's CDR3 is CARHTGPPYNSPLHF. The DNA of the CDR3 is TGTGCCAGGCACACAGGGCCTCCCTATAATTCACCCCTCCACTTT.

The J gene is TRBJ1-5, the V gene TRBV4-1, with 7 bases lining up with TRBD1. The CDR3 sequence is 16 residues long. Germline V lookup: CDR1 MGHRA, CDR2 YSYEKL. Trimming cost V 4 bases and J 1 base; bases outside gene matches: 7. The CDR3 DNA is TGCGCCAGCAGCCGAGACAGGGCTGCGAGCAATCAGCCCCAGCATTTT. Its protein is CASSRDRAASNQPQHF.

The V call is TRBV9, the J call TRBJ2-7, with D possibly being TRBD1 (5 bases). CDR1 is SGDLS, CDR2 YYNGEE, per germline. The CDR3 covers 14 residues. V lost 0 bases and J 7 bases, leaving 14 bases between the germline ends. The DNA of the CDR3 is TGTGCCAGCAGCGTAGATGACAGCTTTCGGGAGCAGTACTTC. Its protein product is CASSVDDSFREQYF.

V is TRBV4-2 and J is TRBJ1-1; 7 bases map to TRBD1. Germline assignment: CDR1 LGHNA and CDR2 YNFKEQ. CDR3 length: 15 residues. Trimming cost V 4 bases and J 9 bases; bases outside gene matches: 14. The CDR3 is CASSRESRDSIKAFF. The DNA of the CDR3 is TGTGCCAGCAGCCGAGAATCGCGGGACAGCATAAAAGCTTTCTTT.

The chain joins TRBV10-3 to TRBJ1-3; D might be TRBD1 (5 bases). There are 16 residues in the CDR3. Germline-derived CDR1 and CDR2 are ENHRY and SYGVKD. V shed 0 bases and J shed 0 bases, with 9 bases lying between them. CDR3 DNA: TGTGCCATCAGTGAGTCAAGGGGCCCCTCTGGAAACACCATATATTTT. Amino acid sequence: CAISESRGPSGNTIYF.

The gene calls are TRBV6-5 and TRBJ2-7; 7 bases match TRBD1. Germline V gene sequence: CDR1 MNHEY, CDR2 SVGAGI. V lost 4 bases to trimming and J lost 3 bases; unmatched junction nucleotides: 6. This CDR3 has 14 residues. In DNA form, the CDR3 reads TGTGCCAGCAGTTCTCCTGACAGGGTCTACGAGCAGTACTTC. It is translated as CASSSPDRVYEQYF.

The chain couples TRBV5-1 to TRBJ2-1; 8 bases line up with TRBD2. The junction had 5 bases not matched to a gene; V was cut back by 4 bases and J by 5 bases. The V gene's germline CDR1 is SGHRS and CDR2 YFSETQ. There are 14 residues in the CDR3. The CDR3 here is CASSTGLAHNEQFF. The CDR3 DNA sequence: TGCGCCAGCAGCACCGGACTAGCCCACAATGAGCAGTTCTTC.

V is TRBV4-3 and J is TRBJ2-7; D may be TRBD2 (5 bases). The CDR3 totals 14 residues. Germline lookup yields CDR1 LGHNA and CDR2 YSLEER. V dropped 6 bases and J dropped 7 bases, with 19 bases sitting between them. In nucleotides, the CDR3 is TGCGCCAGCAGTAGGAGTACAAGGACGGGAGAGCAGTACTTC. It yields the protein CASSRSTRTGEQYF.